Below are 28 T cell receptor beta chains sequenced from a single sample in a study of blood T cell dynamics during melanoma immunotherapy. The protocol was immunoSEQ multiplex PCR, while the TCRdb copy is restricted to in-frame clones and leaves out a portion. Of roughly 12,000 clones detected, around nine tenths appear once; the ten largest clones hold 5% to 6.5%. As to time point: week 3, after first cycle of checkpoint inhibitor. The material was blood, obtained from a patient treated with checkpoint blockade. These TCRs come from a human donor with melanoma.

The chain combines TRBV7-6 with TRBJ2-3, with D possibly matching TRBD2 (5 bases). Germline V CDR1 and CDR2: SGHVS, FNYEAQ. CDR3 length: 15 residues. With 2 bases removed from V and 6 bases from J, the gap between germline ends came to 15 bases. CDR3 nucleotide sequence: TGTGCCAGCAGCTTATCCGCGGGCGCCGGGGATACGCAGTATTTT. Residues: CASSLSAGAGDTQYF.

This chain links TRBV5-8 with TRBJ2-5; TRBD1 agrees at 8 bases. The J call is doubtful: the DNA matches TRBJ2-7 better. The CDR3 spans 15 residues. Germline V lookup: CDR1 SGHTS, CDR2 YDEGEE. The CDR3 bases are TGTGCCAGCAGCTTGGCGGCAGGGGGCCCGTACGAGCAGTACTTC. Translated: CASSLAAGGPYEQYF.

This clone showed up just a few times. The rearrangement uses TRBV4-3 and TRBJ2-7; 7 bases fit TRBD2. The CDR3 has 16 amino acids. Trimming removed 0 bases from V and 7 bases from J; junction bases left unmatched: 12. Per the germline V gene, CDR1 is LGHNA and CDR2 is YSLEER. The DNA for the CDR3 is TGCGCCAGCAGCCAAGAGGCACTAGCGATTTTCTCAGAGCAGTACTTC. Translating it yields CASSQEALAIFSEQYF.

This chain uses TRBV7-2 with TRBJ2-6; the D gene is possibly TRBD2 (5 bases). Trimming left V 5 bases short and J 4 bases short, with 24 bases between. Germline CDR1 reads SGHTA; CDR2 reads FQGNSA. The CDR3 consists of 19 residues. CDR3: CASSPGVRAWTTGANVLTF. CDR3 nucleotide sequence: TGTGCCAGCAGCCCCGGTGTGAGGGCTTGGACGACCGGGGCCAACGTCCTGACTTTC.

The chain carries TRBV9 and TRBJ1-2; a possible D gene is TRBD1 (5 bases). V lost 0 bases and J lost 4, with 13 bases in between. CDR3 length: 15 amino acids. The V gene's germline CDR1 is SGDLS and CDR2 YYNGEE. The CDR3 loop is CASSVGDPRSYGYTF. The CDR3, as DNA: TGTGCCAGCAGCGTAGGGGACCCCCGGAGCTATGGCTACACCTTC.

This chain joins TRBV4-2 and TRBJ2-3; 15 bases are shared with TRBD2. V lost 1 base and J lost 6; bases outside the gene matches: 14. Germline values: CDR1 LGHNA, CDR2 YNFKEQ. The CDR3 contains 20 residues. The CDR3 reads CASSQGTSGGAVRPRDTQYF. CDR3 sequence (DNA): TGTGCCAGCAGCCAAGGGACTAGCGGGGGGGCCGTGCGTCCTAGGGATACGCAGTATTTT.

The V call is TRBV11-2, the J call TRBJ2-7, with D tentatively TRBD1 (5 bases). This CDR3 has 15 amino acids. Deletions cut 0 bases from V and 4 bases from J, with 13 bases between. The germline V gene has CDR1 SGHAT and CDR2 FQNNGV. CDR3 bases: TGTGCCAGCAGCTTAGATCCAGGGTTGATTTACGAGCAGTACTTC. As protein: CASSLDPGLIYEQYF.

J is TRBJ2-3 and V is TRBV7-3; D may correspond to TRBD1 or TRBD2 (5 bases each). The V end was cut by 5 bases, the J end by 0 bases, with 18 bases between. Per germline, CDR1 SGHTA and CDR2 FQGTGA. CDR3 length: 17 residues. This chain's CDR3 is CASSKTGAGRSTDTQYF. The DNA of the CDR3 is TGTGCCAGCAGCAAGACCGGGGCAGGCCGGAGCACAGATACGCAGTATTTT.

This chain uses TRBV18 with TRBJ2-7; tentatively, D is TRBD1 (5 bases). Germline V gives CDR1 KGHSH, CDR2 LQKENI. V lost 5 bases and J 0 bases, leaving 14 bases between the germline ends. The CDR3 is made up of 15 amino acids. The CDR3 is CASSIGAISSYEQYF. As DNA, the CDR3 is TGTGCCAGCTCAATAGGGGCCATAAGCTCCTACGAGCAGTACTTC. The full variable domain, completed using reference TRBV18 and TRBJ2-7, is NAGVMQNPRHLVRRRGQEARLRCSPMKGHSHVYWYRQLPEEGLKFMVYLQKENIIDESGMPKERFSAEFPKEGPSILRIQQVVRGDSAAYFCASSIGAISSYEQYFGPGTRLTVT.

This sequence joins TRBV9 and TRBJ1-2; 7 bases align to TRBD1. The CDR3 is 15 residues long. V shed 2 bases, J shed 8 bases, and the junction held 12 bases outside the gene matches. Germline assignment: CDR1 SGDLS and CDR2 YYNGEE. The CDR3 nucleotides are TGTGCCAGCAGCGTTGGAGGGACAGTCGGTTCCGGCTACACCTTC. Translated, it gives CASSVGGTVGSGYTF. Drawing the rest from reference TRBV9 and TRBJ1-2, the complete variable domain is DSGVTQTPKHLITATGQRVTLRCSPRSGDLSVYWYQQSLDQGLQFLIQYYNGEERAKGNILERFSAQQFPDLHSELNLSSLELGDSALYFCASSVGGTVGSGYTFGSGTRLTVV.

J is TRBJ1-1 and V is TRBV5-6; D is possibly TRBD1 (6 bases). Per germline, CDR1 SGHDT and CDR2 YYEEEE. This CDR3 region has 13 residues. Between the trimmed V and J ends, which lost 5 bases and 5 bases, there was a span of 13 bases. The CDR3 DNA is TGTGCCAGCAGGAAGATAGGGGGTACTGAAGCTTTCTTT. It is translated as CASRKIGGTEAFF.

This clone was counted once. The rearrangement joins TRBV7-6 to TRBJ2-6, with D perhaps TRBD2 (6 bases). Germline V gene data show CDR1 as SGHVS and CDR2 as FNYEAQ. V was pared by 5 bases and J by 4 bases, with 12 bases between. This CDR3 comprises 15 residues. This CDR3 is CASSLGGWGANVLTF. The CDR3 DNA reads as TGTGCCAGCAGCCTAGGAGGGTGGGGGGCCAACGTCCTGACTTTC.

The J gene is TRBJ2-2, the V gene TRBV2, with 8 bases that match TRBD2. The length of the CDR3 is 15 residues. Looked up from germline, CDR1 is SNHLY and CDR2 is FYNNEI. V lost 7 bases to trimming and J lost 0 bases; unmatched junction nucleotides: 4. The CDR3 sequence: CASNRGGTNTGELFF. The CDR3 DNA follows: TGTGCCAGCAACCGCGGGGGGACGAACACCGGGGAGCTGTTTTTT.

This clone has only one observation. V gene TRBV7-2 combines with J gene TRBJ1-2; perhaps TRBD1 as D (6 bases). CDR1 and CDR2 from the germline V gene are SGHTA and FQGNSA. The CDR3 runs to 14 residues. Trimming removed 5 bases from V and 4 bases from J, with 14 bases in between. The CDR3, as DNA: TGTGCCAGCAGCAACTCATTGACAGGCTATGGCTACACCTTC. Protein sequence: CASSNSLTGYGYTF.

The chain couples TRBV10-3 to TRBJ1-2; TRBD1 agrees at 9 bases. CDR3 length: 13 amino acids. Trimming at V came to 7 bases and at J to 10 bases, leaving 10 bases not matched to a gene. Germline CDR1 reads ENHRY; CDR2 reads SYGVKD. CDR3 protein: CAITSTGGENYTF. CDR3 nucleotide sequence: TGTGCCATCACGTCGACAGGGGGAGAGAACTACACCTTC.

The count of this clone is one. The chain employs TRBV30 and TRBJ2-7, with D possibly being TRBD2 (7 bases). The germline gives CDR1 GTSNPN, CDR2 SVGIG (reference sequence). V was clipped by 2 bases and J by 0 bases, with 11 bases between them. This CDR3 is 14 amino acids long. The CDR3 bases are TGTGCCTGGAGTAGGGGGGGGGCCTCCTACGAGCAGTACTTC. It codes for CAWSRGGASYEQYF.

CDR3 sequence reads: CATQAGNTEAFF. The CDR3 DNA follows: TGTGCCACCCAGGCGGGGAACACTGAAGCTTTCTTT. The V and J genes are TRBV10-3 and TRBJ1-1; D unresolved. This CDR3 comprises 12 residues. CDR1 is ENHRY, CDR2 SYGVKD, per germline. Trimming cost V 10 bases and J 1 base, with 10 bases left between them.

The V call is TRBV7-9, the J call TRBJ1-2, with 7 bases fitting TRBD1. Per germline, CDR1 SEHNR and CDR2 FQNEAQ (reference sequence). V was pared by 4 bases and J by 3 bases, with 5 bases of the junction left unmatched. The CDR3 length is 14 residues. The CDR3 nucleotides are TGTGCCAGCAGCTCGACAGGGTACGACTATGGCTACACCTTC. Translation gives CASSSTGYDYGYTF.

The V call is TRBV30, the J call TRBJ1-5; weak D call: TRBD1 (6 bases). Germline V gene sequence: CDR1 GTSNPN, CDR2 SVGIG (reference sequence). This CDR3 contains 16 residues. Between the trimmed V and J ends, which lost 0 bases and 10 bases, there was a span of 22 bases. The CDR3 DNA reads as TGTGCCTGGAGTGTAGAGGGGGGTCCCGCGCACCGACCCCAGCATTTT. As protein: CAWSVEGGPAHRPQHF.

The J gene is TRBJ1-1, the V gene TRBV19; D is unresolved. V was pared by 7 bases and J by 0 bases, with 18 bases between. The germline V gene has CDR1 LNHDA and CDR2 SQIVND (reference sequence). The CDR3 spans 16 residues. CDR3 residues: CASMTIDGSMNTEAFF. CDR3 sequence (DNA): TGTGCCAGTATGACTATCGACGGCTCAATGAACACTGAAGCTTTCTTT.

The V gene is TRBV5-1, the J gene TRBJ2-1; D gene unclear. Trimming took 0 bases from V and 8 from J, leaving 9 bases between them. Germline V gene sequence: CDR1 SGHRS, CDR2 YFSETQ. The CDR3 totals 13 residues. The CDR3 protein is CASSLEGADEQFF. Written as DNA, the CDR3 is TGCGCCAGCAGCTTGGAAGGAGCAGATGAGCAGTTCTTC. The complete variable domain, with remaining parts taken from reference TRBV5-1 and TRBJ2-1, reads KAGVTQTPRYLIKTRGQQVTLSCSPISGHRSVSWYQQTPGQGLQFLFEYFSETQRNKGNFPGRFSGRQFSNSRSEMNVSTLELGDSALYLCASSLEGADEQFFGPGTRLTVL.

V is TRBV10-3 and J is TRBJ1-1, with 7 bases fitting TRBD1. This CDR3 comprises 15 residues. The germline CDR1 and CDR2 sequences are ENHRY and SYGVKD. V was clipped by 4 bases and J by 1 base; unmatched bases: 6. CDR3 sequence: CAISGEGAGNTEAFF. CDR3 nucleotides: TGTGCCATCAGTGGAGAGGGGGCTGGGAACACTGAAGCTTTCTTT.

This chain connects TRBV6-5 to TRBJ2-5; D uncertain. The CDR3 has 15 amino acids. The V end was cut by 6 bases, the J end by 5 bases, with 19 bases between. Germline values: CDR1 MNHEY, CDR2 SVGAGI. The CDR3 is CASSEWVGLGETQYF. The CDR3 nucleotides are TGTGCCAGCAGCGAATGGGTGGGGTTGGGGGAGACCCAGTACTTC.

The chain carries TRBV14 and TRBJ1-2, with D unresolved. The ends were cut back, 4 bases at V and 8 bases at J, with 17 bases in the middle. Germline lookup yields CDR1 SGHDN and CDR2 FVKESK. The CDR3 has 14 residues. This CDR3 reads CASSPSLYTRGYTF. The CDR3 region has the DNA TGTGCCAGCAGCCCATCATTATACACGCGGGGCTACACCTTC.

In DNA form, the CDR3 reads TGTGCCAGCAGCTCACACTTACAGGGGGATAGGTCGAACTATGGCTACACCTTC. This sequence encodes CASSSHLQGDRSNYGYTF. This rearrangement joins TRBV7-9 to TRBJ1-2; 8 bases fit TRBD1. This CDR3 contains 18 residues. Germline lookup yields CDR1 SEHNR and CDR2 FQNEAQ (reference sequence). Losses at the gene ends were 4 bases for V and 2 bases for J; bases not matched to a gene: 15.

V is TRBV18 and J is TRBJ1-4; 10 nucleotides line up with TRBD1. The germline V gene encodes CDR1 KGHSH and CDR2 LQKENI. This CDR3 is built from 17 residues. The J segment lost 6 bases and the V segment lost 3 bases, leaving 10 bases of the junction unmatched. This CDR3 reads CASSPSRGGTGDEKLFF. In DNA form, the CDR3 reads TGTGCCAGCTCACCGAGCCGCGGGGGGACAGGGGATGAAAAACTGTTTTTT.

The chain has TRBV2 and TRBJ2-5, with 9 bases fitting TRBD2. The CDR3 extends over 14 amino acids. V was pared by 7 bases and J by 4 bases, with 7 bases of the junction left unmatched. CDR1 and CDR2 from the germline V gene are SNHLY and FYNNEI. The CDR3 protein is CASTRGGQRETQYF. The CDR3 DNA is TGTGCCAGCACGCGGGGGGGGCAGAGAGAGACCCAGTACTTC. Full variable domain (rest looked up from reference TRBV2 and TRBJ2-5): EPEVTQTPSHQVTQMGQEVILRCVPISNHLYFYWYRQILGQKVEFLVSFYNNEISEKSEIFDDQFSVERPDGSNFTLKIRSTKLEDSAMYFCASTRGGQRETQYFGPGTRLLVL.

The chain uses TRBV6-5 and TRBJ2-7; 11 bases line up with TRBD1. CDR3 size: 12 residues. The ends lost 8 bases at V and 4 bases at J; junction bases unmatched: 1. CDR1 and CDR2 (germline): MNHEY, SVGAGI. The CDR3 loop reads CASRDRGYEQYF. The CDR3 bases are TGTGCCAGCCGGGACAGGGGGTACGAGCAGTACTTC.